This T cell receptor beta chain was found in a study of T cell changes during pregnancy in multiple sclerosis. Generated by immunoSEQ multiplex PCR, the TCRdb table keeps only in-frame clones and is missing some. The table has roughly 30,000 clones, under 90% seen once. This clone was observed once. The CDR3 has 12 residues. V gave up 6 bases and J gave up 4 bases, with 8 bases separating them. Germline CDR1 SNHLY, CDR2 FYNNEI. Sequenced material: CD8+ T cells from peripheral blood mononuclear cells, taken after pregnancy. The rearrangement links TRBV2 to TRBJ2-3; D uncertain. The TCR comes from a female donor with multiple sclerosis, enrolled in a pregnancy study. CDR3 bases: TGTGCCAGCAGCAACTCGGCAGATACGCAGTATTTT. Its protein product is CASSNSADTQYF. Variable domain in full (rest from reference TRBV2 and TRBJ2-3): EPEVTQTPSHQVTQMGQEVILRCVPISNHLYFYWYRQILGQKVEFLVSFYNNEISEKSEIFDDQFSVERPDGSNFTLKIRSTKLEDSAMYFCASSNSADTQYFGPGTRLTVL.